The present T cell receptor beta chain was sequenced within a study of control samples from healthy donors and cancer patients (dated by TCRdb to 2018 to 2020). With regard to this clone: The clone's antigen remains unknown. The sample holds no much larger clone one base away, and base qualities are not on file.

V has 8 bases trimmed and J has 16 bases trimmed; junction bases matching no gene number 23. The CDR3 spans 15 residues, from the cysteine through the phenylalanine. The DNA shown is the 45-base CDR3, in frame from base 1. CDR1 and CDR2, looked up from the germline V gene, are MDHEN and SYDVKM. Libraries were built with the immunoSEQ multiplex PCR assay. What TCRdb holds here is the immuneACCESS table cut down to in-frame rearrangements. Part of the clones is not present; checked against another copy, under half of the missing clones reflect an unresolved V gene, and the others are unexplained. This sample holds just under 75,000 clones; roughly 84% were observed only once. Under 4.5% of the sample comes from the top ten.

The sequence links TRBV28 to TRBJ2-1; TRBD2 fits 7 bases in the junction. The clonotype was recovered from a woman between 45 and 60 years old in good health. Sequencing was done on a sample of blood. The bases are TGTGCCAGCTCCGCCGCCCTCCTGACTAGCAGGGTTCTATTCTTC. Translated, it gives CASSAALLTSRVLFF. Reference TRBV28 and TRBJ2-1 proteins supply the regions before and after the CDR3; the full variable domain is: DVKVTQSSRYLVKRTGEKVFLECVQDMDHENMFWYRQDPGLGLRLIYFSYDVKMKEKGDIPEGYSVSREKKERFSLILESASTNQTSMYLCASSAALLTSRVLFFGPGTRLTVL.